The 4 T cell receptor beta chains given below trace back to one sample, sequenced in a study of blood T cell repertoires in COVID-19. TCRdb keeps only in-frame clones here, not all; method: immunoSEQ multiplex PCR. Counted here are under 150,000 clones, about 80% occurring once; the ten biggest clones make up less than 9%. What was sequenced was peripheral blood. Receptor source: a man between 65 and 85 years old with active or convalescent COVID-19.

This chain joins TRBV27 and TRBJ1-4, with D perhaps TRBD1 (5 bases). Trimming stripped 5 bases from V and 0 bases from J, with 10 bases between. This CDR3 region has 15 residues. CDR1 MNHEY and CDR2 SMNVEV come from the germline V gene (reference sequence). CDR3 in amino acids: CASSIQGSTNEKLFF. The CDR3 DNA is TGTGCCAGCAGTATTCAGGGTTCAACTAATGAAAAACTGTTTTTT.

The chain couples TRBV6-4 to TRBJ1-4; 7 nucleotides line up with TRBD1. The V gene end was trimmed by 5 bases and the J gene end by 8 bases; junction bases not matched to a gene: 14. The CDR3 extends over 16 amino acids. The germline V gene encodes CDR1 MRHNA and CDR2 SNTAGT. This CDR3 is CASSNRDSREEEKLFF. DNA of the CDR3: TGTGCCAGCAGTAACCGGGACAGCCGAGAGGAGGAAAAACTGTTTTTT.

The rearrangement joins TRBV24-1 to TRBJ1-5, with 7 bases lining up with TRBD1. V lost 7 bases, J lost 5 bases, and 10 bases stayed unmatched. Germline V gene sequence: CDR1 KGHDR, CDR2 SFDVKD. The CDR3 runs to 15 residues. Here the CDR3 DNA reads TGTGCCACCAGCGAAGGGGGCCACAGGTATCAGCCCCAGCATTTT. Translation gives CATSEGGHRYQPQHF.

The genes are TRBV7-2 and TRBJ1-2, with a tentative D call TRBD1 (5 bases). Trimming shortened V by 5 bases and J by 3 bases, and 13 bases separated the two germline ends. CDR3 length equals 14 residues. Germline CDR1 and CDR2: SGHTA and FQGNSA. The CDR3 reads CASSMGGFDYGYTF. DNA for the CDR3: TGTGCCAGCAGCATGGGGGGGTTCGACTATGGCTACACCTTC.